This note documents a single TCR beta chain sequence. What this receptor recognizes is not known. Base qualities are not recorded, but no much larger clone differs from it by a single base. The entry originates in a study of shared clonotypes between healthy human individuals (dated by TCRdb to about 2020). Describing the broader study: The cohort included a few men and a couple of women between 18 and 49 years of age. To estimate repertoire size and how much clonotype sharing occurs between individuals, the study deeply sequenced the blood TCR repertoires of several healthy adults. Per donor, three plates each were used for CD4 naive and CD4 memory, two for CD8 naive, and one for CD8 memory. Different laboratories and diverse techniques were used to prepare libraries and sequence TCR repertoires, to increase sequencing depth and limit assay-specific biases. Per donor, leukapheresis produced somewhere between about 0.94 and 9.5 billion PBMCs.

Using the deep immunoSEQ assay, multiplex PCR amplified TCR CDR3 regions from genomic DNA. Extracted genomic DNA from each cell subset was spread evenly across all wells of several immunoSEQ 96-well plates, with each plate serving as a replicate. Each replicate PCR for sorted subsets received approximately 220 ng genomic DNA, equal to 30,000 or so T cell genomes. The purified libraries were quantified using a Qubit 3.0 fluorometer, sized with a Bioanalyzer 2100, and then quantified again using the KAPA Library Quantification kit. Every immunoSEQ 96-well plate was sequenced on a dedicated single-read 150-cycle Illumina NextSeq 550 flow cell. The original methods were these. Because the immunoSEQ output held only junctional sequences and lacked quality scores, the filtering could not match the filtering applied to full-length reads. Sequences were annotated with PyIR, a Python wrapper for IgBLAST v1.9, using IMGT germline references to assign V/J genes and CDR3. Reads were removed for weak V/J assignments (E-value above 1e-6), missing CDR3, stop codons, out-of-frame junctions, or ambiguous translated residues. V3J clonotypes were defined as sequences sharing an identical inferred V gene, J gene, and CDR3 amino acid sequence. To compute the percentage overlap between repertoires, the number of shared unique clonotypes was divided by the size of the smaller repertoire. Richness of each repertoire was evaluated using RTK rarefaction, the Chao1 estimator, and Recon v2.1 estimates of unobserved clonotypes. OLGA was used to compute generation probabilities for all TCRbeta clonotypes that the gDNA method yielded from a few donors. The table comes from immuneACCESS by way of TCRdb, which keeps in-frame sequences with V and J called. Part of the clones is missing from these tables; in studies checked, under half for an unresolved V gene and the rest for unknown reasons. That table is the source of V, J and clone size, and D and trimming were worked out from the DNA. The sample data list roughly 2 million clones, and roughly 94% of these were observed just once. The top ten clonotypes cover 0.1% to 0.15% of the sample.

The paper's findings and limits, for the study overall: Compared with non-shared clonotypes, clonotypes shared by all four sorted-subset donors had higher generation probabilities. The genetic and exposure-history diversity represented was limited by the small number of donors. About 4.5% of naive CD4, 3% to 3.5% of naive CD8, 2.3% of memory CD4, and 0.4% of memory CD8 clonotypes were shared across several donors. Based on pairwise subsampling, the degree of clonotype sharing among donors was expected to be affected by sequencing depth. Sampling was restricted to blood, and TCR repertoires in tissues likely differ from the TCR repertoires found in blood. Even with the large sequencing depth, rarefaction of the sorted-subset datasets indicated that sequencing was incomplete. Estimated clonotype richness was generally larger for naive than for memory subsets.

The donors were healthy, HIV-negative adults who had no recently reported acute infections or vaccinations. Every donor was a Caucasian adult residing in Nashville, Tennessee, USA. CD4+ T cells were enriched by magnetic negative selection, after which naive cells were positively selected on CD45RA and the negative fraction was taken as the memory subset. After blood collection by leukapheresis, PBMCs were isolated using Ficoll-Histopaque density gradient centrifugation and then cryopreserved in the vapor phase of liquid nitrogen. Purity and quantity of every magnetically sorted T cell population were checked by analytical flow cytometry. From each sorted fraction, genomic DNA was isolated and quantified by UV absorbance on a Nanodrop 2000c. Sequencing was done on a sample of naive CD4+ T cells sorted from blood. This sample's cell subset or site label indicates: CD45RA+ positively selected. The TCR originated in a man aged 18 to 29 in good health.

In nucleotides, the sequence is TGTGCCAGCAGCCCCCAGGGGGGGTTTGGTGAAAAACTGTTTTTT. This sequence encodes CASSPQGGFGEKLFF. This receptor chain uses TRBV11-2 and TRBJ1-4, and TRBD1 matches 7 of the central bases. The CDR3 contains 15 residues, cysteine and phenylalanine counted. Only CDR3 DNA remains: 45 bases, in frame from the first base. The germline V and J ends show losses of 5 bases and 7 bases respectively, and no gene match explains 10 bases of the junction. CDR1 SGHAT and CDR2 FQNNGV were looked up in the germline V gene.